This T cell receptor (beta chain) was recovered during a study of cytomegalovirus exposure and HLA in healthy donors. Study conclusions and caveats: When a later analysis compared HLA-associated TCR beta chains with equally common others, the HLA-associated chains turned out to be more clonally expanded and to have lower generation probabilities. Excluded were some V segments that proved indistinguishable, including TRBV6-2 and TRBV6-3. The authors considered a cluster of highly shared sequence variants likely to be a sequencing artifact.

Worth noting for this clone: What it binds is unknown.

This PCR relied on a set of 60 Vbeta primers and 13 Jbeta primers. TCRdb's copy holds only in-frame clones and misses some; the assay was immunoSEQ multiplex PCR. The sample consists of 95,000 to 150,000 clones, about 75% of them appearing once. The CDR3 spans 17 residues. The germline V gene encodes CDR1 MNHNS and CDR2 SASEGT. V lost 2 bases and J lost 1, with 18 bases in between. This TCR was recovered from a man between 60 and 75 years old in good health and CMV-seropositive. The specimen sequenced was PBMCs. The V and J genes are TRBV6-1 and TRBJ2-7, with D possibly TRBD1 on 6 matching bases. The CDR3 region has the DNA TGTGCCAGCAGTGAAACGTATAGGACAGACACTTCCTACGAGCAGTACTTC. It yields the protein CASSETYRTDTSYEQYF.